These 25 T cell receptor beta chains share one sample of origin, sequenced in a study of blood T cells in healthy people across ages (dated by TCRdb to about 2015). Libraries were built with 5' RACE. Instrument on record: Illumina HiSeq 2500. The second PCR ran for roughly 6 to 11 cycles and used a J-beta primer mix along with a sample-barcoded 5' primer. TCRdb reprocessing: public reads trimmed at Q25 with fastp, clones called with MiXCR, in-frame beta chains kept. Rows merge per CDR3 protein into single entries with the most common DNA and genes. For this sample there are hundreds of thousands of distinct CDR3 sequences; approximately 22% appear just once. The ten largest clones capture around a fifth of the sample. The sequenced sample was blood. The receptors stem from a man in his 70s in good health.

This clonotype was recorded a few times. This sequence joins TRBV5-1 and TRBJ2-1; unclear D gene. The CDR3 is 13 residues long. Germline V gene lookup returns CDR1 SGHRS and CDR2 YFSETQ. Trimming left V 3 bases short and J 9 bases short, with 13 bases between. The CDR3 reads CASSYLGSGEQFF. In DNA form, the CDR3 reads TGCGCCAGCAGCTACCTGGGCTCCGGTGAGCAGTTCTTC.

This rearrangement joins TRBV7-9 to TRBJ2-7; tentatively, D is TRBD1 (6 bases). V dropped 3 bases and J dropped 4 bases, with 19 bases sitting between them. This CDR3 spans 16 amino acids. CDR1 is SEHNR, CDR2 FQNEAQ, per germline (reference sequence). CDR3 in amino acids: CASSLDGSRGRYEQYF. The CDR3 DNA is TGTGCCAGCAGCTTGGATGGGTCCAGGGGTAGGTACGAGCAGTACTTC.

The chain couples TRBV18 to TRBJ2-7; 11 nucleotides line up with TRBD1. In germline, CDR1 is KGHSH, CDR2 LQKENI. CDR3 length: 14 amino acids. V gave up 5 bases and J gave up 9 bases; unmatched junction bases: 9. CDR3 nucleotides: TGTGCCAGCTCAGGACAGGGGGCGATGGATGTGCAGTACGTC. It encodes CASSGQGAMDVQYV.

This clonotype was seen only a few times. This chain uses TRBV11-2 with TRBJ2-4; D is undetermined. The germline V gene has CDR1 SGHAT and CDR2 FQNNGV. The CDR3 totals 13 residues. V lost 6 bases and J lost 7, with 13 bases in between. The CDR3 protein is CASSREAQNIQYF. The CDR3 region has the DNA TGTGCCAGCAGTAGAGAGGCCCAGAACATTCAGTACTTC.

In this sample, this clonotype turned up a few times. V is TRBV11-2 and J is TRBJ1-2, with D possibly matching TRBD1 (6 bases). With 0 bases removed from V and 3 bases from J, the gap between germline ends came to 14 bases. CDR1 is SGHAT and CDR2 is FQNNGV in the germline V gene. This CDR3 has 16 residues. The CDR3 bases are TGTGCCAGCAGCTTAGATCGAAGGACAGACCACTATGGCTACACCTTC. Residues: CASSLDRRTDHYGYTF.

V gene TRBV7-8 combines with J gene TRBJ2-3; D is ambiguous. The germline V gene encodes CDR1 SGHVS and CDR2 FQNEAQ. V was clipped by 3 bases and J by 1 base, with 11 bases between them. The CDR3 runs 15 residues. The CDR3, as DNA: TGTGCCAGCAGCTTGAGAAGGGCGGGCACAGATACGCAGTATTTT. Amino acid sequence: CASSLRRAGTDTQYF.

A few counts support this clonotype. The chain uses TRBV6-2 or TRBV6-3 and TRBJ2-7; no reliable D call. The CDR3 runs to 12 residues. Germline assignment: CDR1 MNHEY and CDR2 SVGEGT. Trimming removed 5 bases from V and 4 bases from J, with 9 bases in between. In DNA, the CDR3 is TGTGCCAGCAGTCTCACAGCTTACGAGCAGTACGTC. Protein sequence: CASSLTAYEQYV.

V gene TRBV20-1 combines with J gene TRBJ2-7; 8 nucleotides align to TRBD2. This CDR3 is 14 amino acids long. CDR1 DFQATT and CDR2 SNEGSKA come from the germline V gene (reference sequence). V shed 1 base, J shed 1 base, and the junction held 3 bases outside the gene matches. Here the CDR3 reads CSARVGGGSYEQYF. The CDR3 DNA reads as TGCAGTGCTAGAGTGGGCGGGGGGTCCTACGAGCAGTACTTC.

The chain recombines TRBV6-2 or TRBV6-3 with TRBJ2-1; a weak D match, TRBD2 (5 bases). The CDR3 length is 15 residues. Trimming shortened V by 2 bases and J by 2 bases, and 10 bases separated the two germline ends. Germline loops: CDR1 MNHEY, CDR2 SVGEGT. The CDR3 here is CASSYVGLTYNEQFF. The CDR3 coding sequence is TGTGCCAGCAGTTACGTAGGACTTACCTACAATGAGCAGTTCTTC.

This clonotype showed up just a few times. The chain combines TRBV15 with TRBJ2-5; D uncertain. V lost 0 bases and J lost 2, with 10 bases in between. Germline CDR1 and CDR2: LNHNV and YYDKDF (reference sequence). CDR3 size: 15 residues. The CDR3 DNA reads TGTGCCACCAGCAGAGATTTGCCGGCACAAGAGACCCAGTACTTC. Translation gives CATSRDLPAQETQYF.

Concerning this clonotype: Germline is not matched at one junction end, which may reflect a read error. The chain carries TRBV24-1 and TRBJ2-2; no clear D gene. The CDR3 extends over 12 amino acids. Germline V gives CDR1 KGHDR, CDR2 SFDVKD. The CDR3 sequence: CASSQATGELFF. DNA of the CDR3: TGTGCCAGCAGTCAGGCTACCGGGGAGCTGTTTTTT.

This rearrangement joins TRBV12-3 or TRBV12-4 to TRBJ1-1; D is perhaps TRBD1 (5 bases). V lost 3 bases, J lost 7 bases, and 18 bases lay in between. The CDR3 loop spans 15 amino acids. CDR3 sequence (DNA): TGTGCCAGCAGTTTGGGTGCGGCAGGGCGGGATGAAGCTTTCTTT. This sequence encodes CASSLGAAGRDEAFF.

This rearrangement joins TRBV13 to TRBJ2-5; 7 bases match TRBD1. The germline CDR1 and CDR2 sequences are PRHDT and FYEKMQ (reference sequence). With V trimmed by 2 bases and J by 5 bases, 5 bases remained unmatched. CDR3 length equals 14 residues. CDR3 coding DNA: TGTGCCAGCAGCTTATTACAGGGGCGGGAGACCCAGTACTTC. It codes for CASSLLQGRETQYF.

This clonotype occurred a few times. As DNA, the CDR3 is TGTGCCAGCGGTCGGAGCTCTGGAAACACCATATATTTT. Translation: CASGRSSGNTIYF. The chain couples TRBV28 to TRBJ1-3; D remains unclear. V was clipped by 8 bases and J by 0 bases, with 8 bases between them. Germline lookup yields CDR1 MDHEN and CDR2 SYDVKM. CDR3 length: 13 residues. The variable domain in full, completed from reference TRBV28 and TRBJ1-3, reads DVKVTQSSRYLVKRTGEKVFLECVQDMDHENMFWYRQDPGLGLRLIYFSYDVKMKEKGDIPEGYSVSREKKERFSLILESASTNQTSMYLCASGRSSGNTIYFGEGSWLTVV.

This clonotype was seen only a few times. This chain joins TRBV12-3 or TRBV12-4 and TRBJ2-1; no clear D gene. V lost 6 bases and J 0 bases, leaving 15 bases between the germline ends. The CDR3 totals 16 residues. The CDR3 protein is CASSPAARSSYNEQFF. CDR3 nucleotide sequence: TGTGCCAGCAGCCCCGCGGCCCGTAGCTCCTACAATGAGCAGTTCTTC.

This chain connects TRBV4-1 to TRBJ2-7; 7 nucleotides agree with TRBD1. With V trimmed by 4 bases and J by 2 bases, 11 bases remained unmatched. The germline CDR1 and CDR2 sequences are MGHRA and YSYEKL. The CDR3 length is 16 residues. For the CDR3, the DNA is TGCGCCAGCAGCCCCGTGAACCGGGACAGTCCCTACGAGCAGTACTTC. It translates to CASSPVNRDSPYEQYF.

This chain connects TRBV18 to TRBJ1-6, with 9 bases identical to TRBD1. J lost 7 bases, V lost 11 bases, and 12 bases had no gene match. There are 15 residues in the CDR3. CDR1 and CDR2 (germline): KGHSH, LQKENI. The CDR3 region is CASQGQGTTNSPLHF. The CDR3 DNA reads TGTGCCTCCCAAGGACAGGGGACGACGAATTCACCCCTCCACTTT.

The rearrangement links TRBV6-6 to TRBJ2-3, with D hard to call. Germline V gene sequence: CDR1 MNHNY, CDR2 SVGAGI (reference sequence). V shed 10 bases and J shed 6 bases, with 8 bases lying between them. The CDR3 spans 10 residues. For the CDR3, the DNA is TGTGCCACGTTGGGGGATACGCAGTATTTT. It translates to CATLGDTQYF.

The chain uses TRBV6-6 and TRBJ2-3; D not resolved. Trimming removed 2 bases at V and 2 bases at J, with 5 bases between. The V gene's germline CDR1 is MNHNY and CDR2 SVGAGI (reference sequence). The length of the CDR3 is 13 residues. As DNA, the CDR3 is TGTGCCAGCAGTTACCCGGACACAGATACGCAGTATTTT. Encoded protein: CASSYPDTDTQYF.

The chain links TRBV10-3 to TRBJ2-1; 12 bases fit TRBD2. The germline V gene has CDR1 ENHRY and CDR2 SYGVKD. The CDR3 runs 18 residues. With 0 bases clipped from V and 3 bases from J, the junction kept 6 bases outside the gene matches. CDR3 coding DNA: TGTGCCATCAGTGAGTCGGTGACTAGCGGGAGTTACTACAATGAGCAGTTCTTC. It is translated as CAISESVTSGSYYNEQFF.

This clonotype has only one observation. This chain uses TRBV24-1 with TRBJ2-6; 7 nucleotides match TRBD1. The CDR3 has 17 residues. V lost 4 bases and J lost 3; bases outside the gene matches: 8. Germline V gives CDR1 KGHDR, CDR2 SFDVKD. CDR3 nucleotides: TGTGCCACCAGTGAACGAGGACAGGTCTTTGGGGCCAACGTCCTGACTTTC. Its translation is CATSERGQVFGANVLTF.

With respect to this clonotype: The junction shows a germline mismatch at one end, possibly a read error. V and J are TRBV10-3 and TRBJ2-5, with 10 bases matching TRBD1. The CDR3 loop spans 13 amino acids. Per the germline V gene, CDR1 is ENHRY and CDR2 is SYGVKD. DNA of the CDR3: TGTGCTATCAGACAGGGGGCCGGGGAGACCCAGTACTTC. This codes for CAIRQGAGETQYF.

This clonotype was counted a few times. The chain is built from TRBV29-1 and TRBJ2-1; 10 bases match TRBD2. Losses at the gene ends were 5 bases for V and 4 bases for J; bases not matched to a gene: 8. The CDR3 has 15 amino acids. Germline assignment: CDR1 SQVTM and CDR2 ANQGSEA. The CDR3 DNA is TGCAGCGTTCCAGCTAGCGGGAGAGGTTACAATGAGCAGTTCTTC. Its protein is CSVPASGRGYNEQFF.

The rearrangement uses TRBV7-2 and TRBJ1-2; 8 bases are a match to TRBD1. CDR3 length equals 14 residues. Germline assignment: CDR1 SGHTA and CDR2 FQGNSA. V gave up 5 bases and J gave up 5 bases; unmatched junction bases: 7. CDR3 sequence reads: CASSTGDRIYGYTF. The CDR3 bases are TGTGCCAGCAGCACCGGGGACAGGATATATGGCTACACCTTC.

This clonotype was detected a few times. The chain is built from TRBV20-1 and TRBJ2-1, with D uncertain. CDR3 length equals 10 residues. Trimming took off 6 bases at V and 3 bases at J, with 3 bases between the two ends. Germline assignment: CDR1 DFQATT and CDR2 SNEGSKA (reference sequence). The CDR3 DNA is TGCAGTGCGGTCTACAATGAGCAGTTCTTC. It is translated as CSAVYNEQFF.